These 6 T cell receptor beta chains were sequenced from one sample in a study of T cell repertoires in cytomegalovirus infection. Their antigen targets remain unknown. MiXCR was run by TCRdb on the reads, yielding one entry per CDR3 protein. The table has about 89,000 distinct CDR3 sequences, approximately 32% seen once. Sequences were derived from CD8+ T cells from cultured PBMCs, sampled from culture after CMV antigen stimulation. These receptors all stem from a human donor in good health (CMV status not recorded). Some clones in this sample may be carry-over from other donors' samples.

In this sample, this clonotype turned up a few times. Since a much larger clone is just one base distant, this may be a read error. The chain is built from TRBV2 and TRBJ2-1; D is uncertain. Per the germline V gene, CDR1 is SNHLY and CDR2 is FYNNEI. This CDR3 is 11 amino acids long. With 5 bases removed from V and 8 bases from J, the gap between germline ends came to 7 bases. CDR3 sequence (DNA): TGTGCCAGCAGTCCCTGGGATGAGCAGTTCTTC. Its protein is CASSPWDEQFF.

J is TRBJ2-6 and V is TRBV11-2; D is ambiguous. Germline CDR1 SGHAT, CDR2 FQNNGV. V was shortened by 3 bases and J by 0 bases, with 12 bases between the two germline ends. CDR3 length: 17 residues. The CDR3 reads CASSFRQLLSGANVLTF. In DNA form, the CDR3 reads TGTGCCAGCAGCTTTAGGCAGCTCCTCTCTGGGGCCAACGTCCTGACTTTC. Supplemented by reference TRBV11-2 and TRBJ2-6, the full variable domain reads EAGVAQSPRYKIIEKRQSVAFWCNPISGHATLYWYQQILGQGPKLLIQFQNNGVVDDSQLPKDRFSAERLKGVDSTLKIQPAKLEDSAVYLCASSFRQLLSGANVLTFGAGSRLTVL.

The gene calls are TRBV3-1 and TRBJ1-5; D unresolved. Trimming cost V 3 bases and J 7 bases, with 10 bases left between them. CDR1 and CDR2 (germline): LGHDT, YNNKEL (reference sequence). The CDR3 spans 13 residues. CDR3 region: CASSQGAEQPQHF. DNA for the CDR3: TGTGCCAGCAGCCAGGGTGCGGAACAGCCCCAGCATTTT.

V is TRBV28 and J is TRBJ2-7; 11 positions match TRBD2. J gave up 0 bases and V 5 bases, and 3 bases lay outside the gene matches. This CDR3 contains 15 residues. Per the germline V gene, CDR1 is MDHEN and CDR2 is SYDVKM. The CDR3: CASSPLAGGSYEQYF. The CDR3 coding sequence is TGTGCCAGCAGTCCCCTAGCGGGGGGCTCCTACGAGCAGTACTTC.

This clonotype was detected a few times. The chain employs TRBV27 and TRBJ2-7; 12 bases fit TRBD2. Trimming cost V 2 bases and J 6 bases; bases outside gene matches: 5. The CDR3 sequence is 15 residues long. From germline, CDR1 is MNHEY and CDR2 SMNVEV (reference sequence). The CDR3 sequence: CASSLASGGAFEQYF. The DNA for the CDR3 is TGTGCCAGCAGTTTAGCTAGCGGGGGGGCCTTCGAGCAGTACTTC.

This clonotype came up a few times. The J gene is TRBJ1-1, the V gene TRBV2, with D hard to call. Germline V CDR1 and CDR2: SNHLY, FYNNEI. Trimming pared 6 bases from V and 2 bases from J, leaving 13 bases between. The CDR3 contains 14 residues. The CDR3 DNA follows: TGTGCCAGCAGCACCGGCCAAGCCAACACTGAAGCTTTCTTT. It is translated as CASSTGQANTEAFF.